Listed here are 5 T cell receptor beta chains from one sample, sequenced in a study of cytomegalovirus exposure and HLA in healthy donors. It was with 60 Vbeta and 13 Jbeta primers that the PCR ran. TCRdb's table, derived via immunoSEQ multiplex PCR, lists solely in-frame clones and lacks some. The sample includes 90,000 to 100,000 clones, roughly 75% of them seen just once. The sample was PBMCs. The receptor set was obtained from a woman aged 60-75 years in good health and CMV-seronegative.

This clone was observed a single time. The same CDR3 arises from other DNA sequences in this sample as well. CDR3 protein: CASSLGQGTTEAFF. Here the CDR3 DNA reads TGTGCCAGCTCTCTGGGACAGGGTACAACTGAAGCTTTCTTT. The rearrangement joins TRBV18 to TRBJ1-1; 9 bases map to TRBD1. The germline V gene encodes CDR1 KGHSH and CDR2 LQKENI. V trimming: 6 bases; J trimming: 5 bases; junction bases outside the gene matches: 7. The CDR3 runs 14 residues.

CDR3 sequence (DNA): TGTGCCAGCAGTCCGGGACTAGCGCCGACCTACGAGCAGTACTTC. Amino acids: CASSPGLAPTYEQYF. The chain recombines TRBV27 with TRBJ2-7; 10 bases align to TRBD2. Germline CDR1 and CDR2: MNHEY and SMNVEV (reference sequence). The CDR3 extends over 15 amino acids. J was trimmed by 2 bases and V by 5 bases; bases with no gene match: 6.

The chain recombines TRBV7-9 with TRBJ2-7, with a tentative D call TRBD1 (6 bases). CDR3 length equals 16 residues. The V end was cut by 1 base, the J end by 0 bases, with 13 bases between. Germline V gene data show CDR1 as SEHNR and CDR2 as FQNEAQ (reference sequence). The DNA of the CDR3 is TGTGCCAGCAGCTTAGACTCACAGGGCAGCTCCTACGAGCAGTACTTC. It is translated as CASSLDSQGSSYEQYF. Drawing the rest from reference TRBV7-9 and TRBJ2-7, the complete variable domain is DTGVSQNPRHKITKRGQNVTFRCDPISEHNRLYWYRQTLGQGPEFLTYFQNEAQLEKSRLLSDRFSAERPKGSFSTLEIQRTEQGDSAMYLCASSLDSQGSSYEQYFGPGTRLTVT.

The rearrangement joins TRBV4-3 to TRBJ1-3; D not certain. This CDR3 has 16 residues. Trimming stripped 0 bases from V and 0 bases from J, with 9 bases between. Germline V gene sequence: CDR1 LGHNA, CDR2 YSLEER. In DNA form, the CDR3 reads TGCGCCAGCAGCCAAGATTCGAGCCGCTCTGGAAACACCATATATTTT. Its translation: CASSQDSSRSGNTIYF.

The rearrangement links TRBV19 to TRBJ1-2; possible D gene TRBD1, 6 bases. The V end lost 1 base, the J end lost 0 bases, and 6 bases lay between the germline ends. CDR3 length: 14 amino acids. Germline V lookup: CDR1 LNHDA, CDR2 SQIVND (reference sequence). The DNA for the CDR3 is TGTGCCAGTAGTATAGGGACAGCTAACTATGGCTACACCTTC. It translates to CASSIGTANYGYTF.